The 12 T cell receptor beta chains below all came from one sample that was sequenced in a study of T cells expressing NK-cell markers (dated by TCRdb to 2018 to 2020). The library came from 5' RACE. The listed sequencing device is Illumina HiSeq 2000. With the reads reprocessed by TCRdb, a single entry stands for each CDR3 protein sequence and no DNA is reported. The sample table on file contains 300,000 to 500,000 distinct CDR3 sequences. The top ten hold around 10% of the sample. Sequencing input: blood T cells: a sorted CD56 or NKG2C T cell subset, CD4+ or CD8+ T cells, or bulk PBMC T cells (not recorded which). These receptors all stem from a woman in her forties or fifties in good health. Donor details come from another sample of the same person, matched by shared clones.

The rearrangement uses TRBV27 and TRBJ2-2; TCRdb's D call, TRBD2, is unchecked because there is no DNA. The CDR3 loop spans 15 amino acids. Germline loops: CDR1 MNHEY, CDR2 SMNVEV (reference sequence). This chain's CDR3 is CASSLAGGRTGELFF.

The V gene is TRBV7-3, the J gene TRBJ2-1; TCRdb's D gene call, TRBD1, goes unchecked for lack of DNA. The CDR3 covers 15 residues. Germline values: CDR1 SGHTA, CDR2 FQGTGA. Here the CDR3 reads CASSLGQGRDNEQFF.

The V and J genes are TRBV12-3 or TRBV12-4 and TRBJ2-2; the D call from TCRdb, TRBD1, cannot be confirmed without DNA. CDR3 length: 15 amino acids. The CDR3 here is CASSSGGGAGGELFF.

The V call is TRBV7-9, the J call TRBJ2-1. Germline loops: CDR1 SEHNR, CDR2 FQNEAQ (reference sequence). The CDR3 contains 13 residues. The CDR3 region is CASSGLGVWEQFF.

The gene calls are TRBV20-1 and TRBJ2-1; the D gene TCRdb calls, TRBD1, cannot be checked with no DNA. Germline V gives CDR1 DFQATT, CDR2 SNEGSKA (reference sequence). The CDR3 length is 15 residues. This CDR3 reads CSVGGALQGYNEQFF.

The J gene is TRBJ1-1, the V gene TRBV6-1. CDR3 length: 13 amino acids. Germline assignment: CDR1 MNHNS and CDR2 SASEGT. This CDR3 is CASSSSRDTEAFF.

The chain couples TRBV10-1 to TRBJ2-3; no DNA is available, so the TRBD1 call from TCRdb remains unchecked. There are 15 residues in the CDR3. Germline loops: CDR1 WNHNN, CDR2 SYGVQD (reference sequence). The CDR3 region is CASSRTSGDADTQYF.

The genes are TRBV29-1 and TRBJ2-2; TCRdb picks TRBD2, but there is no DNA to check that call. Germline V lookup: CDR1 SQVTM, CDR2 ANQGSEA. The CDR3 length is 15 residues. The CDR3 loop reads CSAERLAGGTGELFF.

The chain uses TRBV11-2 and TRBJ2-3. Germline loops: CDR1 SGHAT, CDR2 FQNNGV. The CDR3 sequence is 14 residues long. This chain's CDR3 is CASSDRTRTDTQYF.

The V and J genes are TRBV5-1 and TRBJ2-1. This CDR3 comprises 16 residues. Per germline, CDR1 SGHRS and CDR2 YFSETQ. The CDR3 loop is CASSTVPWSVYNEQFF.

The chain uses TRBV6-4 and TRBJ1-1; without DNA, the TCRdb call of TRBD1 cannot be checked. The CDR3 extends over 14 amino acids. Germline V gene data show CDR1 as MRHNA and CDR2 as SNTAGT. CDR3 amino acids: CASRIYSGATEAFF.

The CDR3: CASSPLGPGQGWNEQFF. The chain combines TRBV5-6 with TRBJ2-1; without DNA, the TCRdb call of TRBD1 cannot be checked. The germline CDR1 and CDR2 sequences are SGHDT and YYEEEE. CDR3 size: 17 residues.